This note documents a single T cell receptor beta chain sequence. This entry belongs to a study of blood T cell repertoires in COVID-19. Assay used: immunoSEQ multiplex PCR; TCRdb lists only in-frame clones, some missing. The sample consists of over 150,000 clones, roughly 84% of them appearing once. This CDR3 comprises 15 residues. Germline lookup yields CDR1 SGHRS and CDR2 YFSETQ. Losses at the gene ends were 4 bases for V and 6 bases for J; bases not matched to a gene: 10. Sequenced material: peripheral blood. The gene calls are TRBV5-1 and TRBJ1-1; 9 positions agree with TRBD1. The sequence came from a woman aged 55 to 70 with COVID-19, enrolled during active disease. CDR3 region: CASSTDRGLGPEAFF. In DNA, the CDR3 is TGCGCCAGCAGCACCGACAGGGGGTTGGGGCCTGAAGCTTTCTTT.